This T cell receptor beta chain was recovered during a study of T-cell reconstitution after alpha-beta-depleted transplantation in children. Whole-study findings and limits: At around two months after transplant, the alpha-beta T cells were reportedly derived from several hundred expanded clones that came from non-depleted graft cells. Counts and diversity of T cells one year after transplant came mostly from newly produced T cells.

A library of TCRbeta sequences, prepared with unique molecular identifiers, was generated. One entry per CDR3 protein results from TCRdb running MiXCR on the PCR reads. The sample shows some 450,000 distinct CDR3 sequences, around two fifths of them seen only once. This CDR3 region has 14 residues. Germline V lookup: CDR1 SGHNT, CDR2 YENEEA. Trimming took off 1 base at V and 6 bases at J, with 10 bases between the two ends. This clonotype showed up many times. Its antigen is not identified. Here the sequenced sample was PBMCs, taken before TCRalphabeta/CD19-depleted stem cell transplant. The genes are TRBV11-3 and TRBJ2-1; D gene ambiguous. The origin of this receptor is a girl under 10 years old with aplastic anemia, due to receive a stem cell transplant. CDR3 in amino acids: CASSLGSTGNEQFF. CDR3 DNA sequence: TGTGCCAGCAGCTTAGGGAGCACTGGCAATGAGCAGTTCTTC.